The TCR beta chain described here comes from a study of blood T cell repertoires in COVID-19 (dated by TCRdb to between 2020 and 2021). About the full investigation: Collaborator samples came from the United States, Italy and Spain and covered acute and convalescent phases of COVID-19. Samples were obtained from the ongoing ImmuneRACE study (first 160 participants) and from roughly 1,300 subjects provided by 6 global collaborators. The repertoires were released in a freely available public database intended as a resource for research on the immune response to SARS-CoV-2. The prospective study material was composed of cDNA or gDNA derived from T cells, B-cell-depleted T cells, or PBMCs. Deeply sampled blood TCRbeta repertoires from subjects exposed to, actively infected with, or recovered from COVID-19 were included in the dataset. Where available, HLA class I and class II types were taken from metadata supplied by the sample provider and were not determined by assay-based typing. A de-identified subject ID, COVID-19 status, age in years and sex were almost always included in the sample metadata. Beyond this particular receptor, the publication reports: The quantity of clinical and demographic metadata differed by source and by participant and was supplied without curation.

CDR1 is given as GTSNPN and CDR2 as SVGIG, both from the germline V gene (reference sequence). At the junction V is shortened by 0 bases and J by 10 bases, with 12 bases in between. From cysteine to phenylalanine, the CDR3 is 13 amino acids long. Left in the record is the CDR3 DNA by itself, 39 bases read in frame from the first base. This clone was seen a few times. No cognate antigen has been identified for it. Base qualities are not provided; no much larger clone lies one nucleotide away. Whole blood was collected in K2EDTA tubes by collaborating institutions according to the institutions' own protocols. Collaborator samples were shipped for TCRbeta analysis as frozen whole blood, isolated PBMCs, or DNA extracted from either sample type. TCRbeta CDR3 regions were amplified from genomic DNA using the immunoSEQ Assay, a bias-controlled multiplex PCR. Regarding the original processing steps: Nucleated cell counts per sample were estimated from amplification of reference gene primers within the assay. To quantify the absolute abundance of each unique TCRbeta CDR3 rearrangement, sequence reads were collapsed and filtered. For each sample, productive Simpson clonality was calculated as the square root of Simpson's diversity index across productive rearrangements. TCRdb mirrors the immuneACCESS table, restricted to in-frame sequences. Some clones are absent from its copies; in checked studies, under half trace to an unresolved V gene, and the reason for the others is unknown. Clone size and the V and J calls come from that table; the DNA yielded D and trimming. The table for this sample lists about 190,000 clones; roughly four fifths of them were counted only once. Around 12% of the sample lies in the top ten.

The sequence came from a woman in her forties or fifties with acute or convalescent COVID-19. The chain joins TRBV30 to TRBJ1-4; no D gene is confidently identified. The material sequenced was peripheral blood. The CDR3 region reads CAWSVGGLVKLFF. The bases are TGTGCCTGGAGTGTGGGAGGGCTGGTAAAACTGTTTTTT. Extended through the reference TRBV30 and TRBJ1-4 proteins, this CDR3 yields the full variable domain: SQTIHQWPATLVQPVGSPLSLECTVEGTSNPNLYWYRQAAGRGLQLLFYSVGIGQISSEVPQNLSASRPQDRQFILSSKKLLLSDSGFYLCAWSVGGLVKLFFGSGTQLSVL.